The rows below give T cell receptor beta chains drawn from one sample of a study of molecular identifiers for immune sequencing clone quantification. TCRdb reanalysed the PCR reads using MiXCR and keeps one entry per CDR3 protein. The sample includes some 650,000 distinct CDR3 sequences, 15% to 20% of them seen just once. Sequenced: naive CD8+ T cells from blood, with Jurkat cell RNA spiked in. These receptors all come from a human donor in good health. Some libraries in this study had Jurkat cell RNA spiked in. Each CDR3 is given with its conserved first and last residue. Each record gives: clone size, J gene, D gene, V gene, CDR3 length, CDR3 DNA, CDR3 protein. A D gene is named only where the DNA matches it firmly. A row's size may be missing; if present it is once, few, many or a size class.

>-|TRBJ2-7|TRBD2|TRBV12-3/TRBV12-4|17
TGTGCCAGCAGTTTAGCGGTTAGCGGGGGGGCCGCTTGCGAGCAGTACTTC
CASSLAVSGGAACEQYF
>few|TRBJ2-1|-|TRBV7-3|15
TGTGCCAGCAGCTTAACAGGGTTTGGGTACAATGAGCAGTTCTTC
CASSLTGFGYNEQFF
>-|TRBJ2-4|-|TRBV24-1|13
TGTGCCATCAGTGCTCCGGACGAGAACATTCAGTACTTC
CAISAPDENIQYF
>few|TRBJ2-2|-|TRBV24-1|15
TGTGCCACCAGTGATCACGGTGCGGACACCGGGGAGCTGTTTTTT
CATSDHGADTGELFF
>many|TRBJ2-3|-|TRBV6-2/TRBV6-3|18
TGTGCCAGCAGTTACAACGCATGGGGGCTAGAGGGCACAGATACGCAGTATTTT
CASSYNAWGLEGTDTQYF
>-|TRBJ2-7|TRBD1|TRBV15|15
TGTGCCACCAGCAGAGATCGGGACAGCCACTACGAGCAGTACTTC
CATSRDRDSHYEQYF
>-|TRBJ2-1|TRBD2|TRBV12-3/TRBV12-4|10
TGTGCCAACGGGGGGAATGAGCAGTTCTTC
CANGGNEQFF
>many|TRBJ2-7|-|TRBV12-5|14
TGTGCTAGTGGTTTGGTGGGGGCTCCTTACGAGCAGTACTTC
CASGLVGAPYEQYF
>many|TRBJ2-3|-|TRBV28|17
TGTGCCAGCACGGCAGCAGAGGGAATAATGTCGACAGATACGCAGTATTTT
CASTAAEGIMSTDTQYF
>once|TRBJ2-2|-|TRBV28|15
TGTGCCAGCAGTTTCCGCGAGCTAAACACCGGGGAGCTGTTTTTT
CASSFRELNTGELFF
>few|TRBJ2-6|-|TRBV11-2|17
TGTGCCAGCAGCTTGTTAACCCCCGGCTCTGGGGCCAACGTCCTGACTTTC
CASSLLTPGSGANVLTF
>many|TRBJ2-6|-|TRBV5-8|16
TGTGCCAGCAGCCAAGGACGGGGCCCTGGGGCCAACGTCCTGACTTTC
CASSQGRGPGANVLTF
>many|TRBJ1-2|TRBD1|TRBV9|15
TGTGCCAGCAGCCGGGGGGACAGGGGGAACTATGGCTACACCTTC
CASSRGDRGNYGYTF
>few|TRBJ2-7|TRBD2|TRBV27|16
TGTGCCAGCAGTTTAGAGGTAGGGACTAGCGGTTACGAGCAGTACTTC
CASSLEVGTSGYEQYF
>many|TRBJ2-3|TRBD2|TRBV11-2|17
TGTGCCAGCAGCTTAATAGGCGGGGGGGCTTGGGCAGATACGCAGTATTTT
CASSLIGGGAWADTQYF
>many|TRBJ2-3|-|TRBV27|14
TGTGCCAGCAGTGGGGACCTACGGCTTGCTACGCAGTATTTT
CASSGDLRLATQYF
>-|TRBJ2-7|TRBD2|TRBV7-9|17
TGTGCCAGCAGCTTAATAGCGGGAGGGCCAAGAGATAACGAGCAGTACTTC
CASSLIAGGPRDNEQYF
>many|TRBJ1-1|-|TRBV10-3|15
TGTGCCATCAGTTCCCTGACTGTCATGAACACTGAAGCTTTCTTT
CAISSLTVMNTEAFF
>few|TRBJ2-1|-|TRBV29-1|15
TGCAGCGCACTGGGGCATGGCGGGGTCTACAATGAGCAGTTCTTC
CSALGHGGVYNEQFF
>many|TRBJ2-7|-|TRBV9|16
TGTGCCAGCAGCGTTCGAAGGACGGCCGATTCCTACGAGCAGTACTTC
CASSVRRTADSYEQYF
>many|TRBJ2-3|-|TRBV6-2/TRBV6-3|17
TGTGCCAGCAGTTACCACCGAATAGAAGGAGCCGCAGATACGCAGTATTTT
CASSYHRIEGAADTQYF
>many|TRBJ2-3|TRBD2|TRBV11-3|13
TGTGCCAGCAGAGGACTAGGAACAGATACGCAGTATTTT
CASRGLGTDTQYF
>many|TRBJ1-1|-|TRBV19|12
TGTGCCAGTCAAACGGGACTCACTGAAGCTTTCTTT
CASQTGLTEAFF
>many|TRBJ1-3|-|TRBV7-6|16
TGTGCCAGCAGCTTAGCTATGGACCATGCTGGAAACACCATATATTTT
CASSLAMDHAGNTIYF
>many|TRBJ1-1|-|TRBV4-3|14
TGCGCCAGCAGCCAAGGAGGGAGGGCCCCTGAAGCTTTCTTT
CASSQGGRAPEAFF
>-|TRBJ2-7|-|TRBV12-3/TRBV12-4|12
TGTGCCAGCAGGATTTCCTGGGGCGAGCAGTACTTC
CASRISWGEQYF
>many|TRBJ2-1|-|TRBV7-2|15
TGTGCCAGCAGCTTTCTCGCGCTTCATGGGGATGAGCAGTTCTTC
CASSFLALHGDEQFF
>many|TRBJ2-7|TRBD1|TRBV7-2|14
TGTGCCAGCAGCCTCCCAGGGGGTGCCTACGAGCAGTACTTC
CASSLPGGAYEQYF
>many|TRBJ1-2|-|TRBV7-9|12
TGTGCCAGCAGCTCAGCCGGCTATGGCTACACCTTC
CASSSAGYGYTF
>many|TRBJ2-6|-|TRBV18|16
TGTGCCAGCTCCCTAACAGGGATCTCTGGGGCCAACGTCCTGACTTTC
CASSLTGISGANVLTF
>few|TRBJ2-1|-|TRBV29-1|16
TGCAGCGTTGAAGATCTCGGGGGACCAAGCGACAATGAGCAGTTCTTC
CSVEDLGGPSDNEQFF
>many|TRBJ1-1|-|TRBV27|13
TGTGCCAGCAGTTTACGGGGTTACACTGAAGCTTTCTTT
CASSLRGYTEAFF
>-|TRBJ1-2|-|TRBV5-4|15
TGTGCCAGCAGCTTGGACTGGGGATATAACTATGGCTACACCTTC
CASSLDWGYNYGYTF
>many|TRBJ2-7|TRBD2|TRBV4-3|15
TGCGCCAGCAGCCAAGGGGCTAGCGGTACCTACGAGCAGTACTTC
CASSQGASGTYEQYF
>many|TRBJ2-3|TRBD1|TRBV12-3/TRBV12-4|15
TGTGCCAGCAGTCAAATTGACAGGGGGGAGAATACGCAGTATTTT
CASSQIDRGENTQYF
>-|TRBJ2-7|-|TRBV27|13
TGTGCCAGCAGCACGTGGGTAAACCACGAGCAGTACTTC
CASSTWVNHEQYF
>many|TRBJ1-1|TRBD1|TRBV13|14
TGTGCCAGCAGCTTAGGACAGGGGCTCGTTGAAGCTTTCTTT
CASSLGQGLVEAFF
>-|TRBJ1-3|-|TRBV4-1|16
TGCGCCAGCAGCCAAGATTGGGGAAGTTCTGGAAACACCATATATTTT
CASSQDWGSSGNTIYF
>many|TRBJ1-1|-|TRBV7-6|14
TGTGCCAGCAGTGTAGGTAGTGGCGGAATTGAAGCTTTCTTT
CASSVGSGGIEAFF
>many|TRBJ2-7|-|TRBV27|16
TGTGCCAGCAGACAGGGCCCAGGAGATTTCACCTACGAGCAGTACTTC
CASRQGPGDFTYEQYF
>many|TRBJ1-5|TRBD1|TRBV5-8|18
TGTGCCAGCAGCAAGCCCGCGGGACAGGGTGCCCTTAATCAGCCCCAGCATTTT
CASSKPAGQGALNQPQHF
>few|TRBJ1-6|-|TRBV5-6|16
TGTGCCAGCAGCGGTCGGGGGGGTTCCTATAATTCACCCCTCCACTTT
CASSGRGGSYNSPLHF
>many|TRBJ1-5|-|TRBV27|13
TGTGCCAGCAGTTTATTCGTTGATCAGCCCCAGCATTTT
CASSLFVDQPQHF
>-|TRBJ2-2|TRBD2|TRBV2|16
TGTGCCAGCAGTGAAGCCCCAGCGGGGGACACCGGGGAGCTGTTTTTT
CASSEAPAGDTGELFF
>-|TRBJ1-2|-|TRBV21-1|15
TGTGCCAGCAGGCACCCCTTCAGGAATAACTATGGCTACACCTTC
CASRHPFRNNYGYTF
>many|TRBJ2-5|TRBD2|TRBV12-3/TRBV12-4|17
TGTGCCAGCAGTCAAGGACTAGAAGCTTTTGGCGGAGAGACCCAGTACTTC
CASSQGLEAFGGETQYF
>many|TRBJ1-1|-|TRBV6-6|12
TGTGCCAGCAGTTACTCATCGGGTGAAGCTTTCTTT
CASSYSSGEAFF
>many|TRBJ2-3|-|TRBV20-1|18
TGCAGTGCTAGAGATCATGGGTTAGCGAGTTTACCCACAGATACGCAGTATTTT
CSARDHGLASLPTDTQYF
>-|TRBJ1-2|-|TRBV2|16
TGTGCCAGCAGTGAAGTTGGACGGACAGCTAACTATGGCTACACCTTC
CASSEVGRTANYGYTF
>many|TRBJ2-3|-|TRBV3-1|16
TGTGCCAGCAGCCATCGTGACCCGGCTAGCACAGATACGCAGTATTTT
CASSHRDPASTDTQYF
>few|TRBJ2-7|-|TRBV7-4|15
TGTGCCAGCCTCGTCGGGCAGGGTCGGTCCTACGAGCAGTACTTC
CASLVGQGRSYEQYF
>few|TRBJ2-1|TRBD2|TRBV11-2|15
TGTGCCAGCAAACTAGCGGGAAGCTCCTACAATGAGCAGTTCTTC
CASKLAGSSYNEQFF
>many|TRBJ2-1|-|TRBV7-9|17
TGTGCCAGCAGCTTAGAAGCCGGGACGAGCCCGTTGAATGAGCAGTTCTTC
CASSLEAGTSPLNEQFF